The 20 T cell receptor beta chains below come from one sample, sequenced in a study of blood T cells in healthy people across ages. Using a J-beta primer mix together with a sample-barcoded 5' primer, a second PCR was run for 7 to 11 cycles. Using its own MiXCR run on the 5' RACE reads, TCRdb lists one record per CDR3 protein. The sample consists of some 860,000 distinct CDR3 sequences, approximately 60% of them appearing once. The sequenced material came from blood. The source is a man aged 35-49 years in good health.

This clonotype was detected only a few times. The chain is built from TRBV7-9 and TRBJ2-7, with D tentatively TRBD1 (5 bases). CDR3 length: 13 residues. Germline assignment: CDR1 SEHNR and CDR2 FQNEAQ (reference sequence). V lost 0 bases and J 4 bases, leaving 7 bases between the germline ends. CDR3 bases: TGTGCCAGCAGCTTAGCGACAGCTTACGAGCAGTACTTC. The encoded protein is CASSLATAYEQYF.

The chain uses TRBV18 and TRBJ1-4; D may be TRBD1 (5 bases). Germline loops: CDR1 KGHSH, CDR2 LQKENI. V dropped 0 bases and J dropped 8 bases, with 19 bases sitting between them. CDR3 size: 17 residues. DNA for the CDR3: TGTGCCAGCTCACCACCCGGCGCAGGGACTAATGGGGAAAAACTGTTTTTT. This sequence encodes CASSPPGAGTNGEKLFF.

This clonotype was counted once. The V and J genes are TRBV12-3 or TRBV12-4 and TRBJ2-3; possible D gene TRBD2, 6 bases. Trimming left V 6 bases short and J 4 bases short, with 20 bases between. The CDR3 consists of 16 residues. The CDR3, as DNA: TGTGCCAGCAGGGACCGACTAGAGGGTAGGGCAGATACGCAGTATTTT. Translating it yields CASRDRLEGRADTQYF.

The chain recombines TRBV11-2 with TRBJ1-2; D is undetermined. The ends were cut back, 1 base at V and 1 base at J, with 28 bases in the middle. Germline V gene sequence: CDR1 SGHAT, CDR2 FQNNGV. The CDR3 is 21 residues long. Written as DNA, the CDR3 is TGTGCCAGCAGCTTAGTGGGAGGGAACACCCTTACTCCAGTCGTTAACTATGGCTACACCTTC. It codes for CASSLVGGNTLTPVVNYGYTF.

This CDR3 reads CSASGTGMGEQFF. CDR3 bases: TGCAGTGCTTCCGGGACAGGGATGGGGGAGCAGTTCTTC. The chain links TRBV20-1 to TRBJ2-1; 9 bases match TRBD1. CDR1 is DFQATT and CDR2 is SNEGSKA in the germline V gene (reference sequence). The length of the CDR3 is 13 residues. V gave up 5 bases and J gave up 10 bases; unmatched junction bases: 9.

This clonotype has a handful of counts. This chain uses TRBV9 with TRBJ2-5, with 15 bases that match TRBD2. The CDR3 extends over 18 amino acids. CDR1 SGDLS and CDR2 YYNGEE come from the germline V gene. V was clipped by 3 bases and J by 11 bases; unmatched bases: 17. The CDR3 bases are TGTGCCAGCAGCGAGAGAGGGGGACTAGCGGGAGGACGAGAAGAGCAGTACTTC. This codes for CASSERGGLAGGREEQYF.

V is TRBV27 and J is TRBJ2-3; D is possibly TRBD1 or TRBD2 (5 bases each). Trimming took off 2 bases at V and 4 bases at J, with 13 bases between the two ends. The germline V gene has CDR1 MNHEY and CDR2 SMNVEV (reference sequence). This CDR3 is 15 amino acids long. CDR3 sequence (DNA): TGTGCCAGCAGTTTAGATGGGGGATGGGCAGATACGCAGTATTTT. Amino acid sequence: CASSLDGGWADTQYF.

This clonotype has just a few counts. This rearrangement joins TRBV7-2 to TRBJ2-7; TRBD2 agrees at 8 bases. This CDR3 region has 16 residues. Germline V gene lookup returns CDR1 SGHTA and CDR2 FQGNSA. J was trimmed by 6 bases and V by 5 bases; bases with no gene match: 15. CDR3 DNA: TGTGCCAGCAGCCGCTCAAATCGCCTTAGCGGGACCGAGCAGTACTTC. Translating gives CASSRSNRLSGTEQYF.

The chain has TRBV6-6 and TRBJ1-2; D remains ambiguous. V shed 5 bases and J shed 0 bases, with 10 bases lying between them. The germline V gene has CDR1 MNHNY and CDR2 SVGAGI (reference sequence). CDR3 length equals 14 residues. The CDR3 region has the DNA TGTGCCAGCAGTCGGGTCTCAGCTAACTATGGCTACACCTTC. This gives the protein CASSRVSANYGYTF.

This clonotype was recorded a few times. The rearrangement links TRBV28 to TRBJ2-5; D possibly corresponds to TRBD1 (6 bases). V was cut by 5 bases and J by 5 bases, with 15 bases left in between. This CDR3 has 14 amino acids. CDR1 and CDR2 (germline): MDHEN, SYDVKM. CDR3 nucleotide sequence: TGTGCCAGCAGTCAACACAGGGTATTGGAGACCCAGTACTTC. Its protein product is CASSQHRVLETQYF.

This rearrangement joins TRBV28 to TRBJ2-7; no clear D gene. From germline, CDR1 is MDHEN and CDR2 SYDVKM. The CDR3 sequence is 13 residues long. V dropped 7 bases and J dropped 6 bases, with 16 bases sitting between them. The CDR3 nucleotides are TGTGCCAGCAACGACCCCTCGCGTGGCGAGCAGTACTTC. It encodes CASNDPSRGEQYF.

The chain links TRBV28 to TRBJ2-6, with a tentative D call TRBD2 (6 bases). Trimming stripped 1 base from V and 4 bases from J, with 20 bases between. The CDR3 consists of 19 residues. The V gene's germline CDR1 is MDHEN and CDR2 SYDVKM. Here the CDR3 reads CASSLFGSSWAEGANVLTF. The CDR3 nucleotides are TGTGCCAGCAGTTTATTCGGGAGCTCCTGGGCAGAAGGGGCCAACGTCCTGACTTTC.

The chain carries TRBV7-2 and TRBJ2-2; D call uncertain. This CDR3 region has 12 residues. Germline loops: CDR1 SGHTA, CDR2 FQGNSA. Trimming removed 6 bases at V and 6 bases at J, with 8 bases between. CDR3 bases: TGTGCCAGCAGACCTAGGGCCGGGGAGCTGTTTTTT. It encodes CASRPRAGELFF.

V usage is TRBV4-2 and J usage is TRBJ2-5; weak D call: TRBD2 (5 bases). Germline V gives CDR1 LGHNA, CDR2 YNFKEQ. V shed 0 bases and J shed 4 bases, with 18 bases lying between them. CDR3 size: 17 residues. CDR3 region: CASSQDERGRRGETQYF. The CDR3 bases are TGTGCCAGCAGCCAAGATGAACGAGGTCGTCGGGGAGAGACCCAGTACTTC.

The chain couples TRBV7-9 to TRBJ2-2, with D possibly being TRBD1 (6 bases). Trimming removed 6 bases at V and 0 bases at J, with 14 bases between. This CDR3 has 16 residues. Germline V gives CDR1 SEHNR, CDR2 FQNEAQ (reference sequence). CDR3 sequence: CASRTGQNANTGELFF. CDR3 in DNA: TGTGCCAGCAGAACCGGACAGAACGCGAACACCGGGGAGCTGTTTTTT.

The rearrangement joins TRBV5-1 to TRBJ1-2, with TRBD1 matching 8 bases. V lost 5 bases, J lost 4 bases, and 7 bases stayed unmatched. This CDR3 contains 14 residues. Germline V gene data show CDR1 as SGHRS and CDR2 as YFSETQ. CDR3: CASSQGTGPYGYTF. In nucleotides, the CDR3 is TGCGCCAGCAGTCAGGGGACAGGCCCCTATGGCTACACCTTC. Full variable domain (remainder filled in from reference TRBV5-1 and TRBJ1-2): KAGVTQTPRYLIKTRGQQVTLSCSPISGHRSVSWYQQTPGQGLQFLFEYFSETQRNKGNFPGRFSGRQFSNSRSEMNVSTLELGDSALYLCASSQGTGPYGYTFGSGTRLTVV.

The chain recombines TRBV7-9 with TRBJ2-4, with 8 bases lining up with TRBD1. TRBJ2-7 matches the DNA end more closely, so the J call is doubtful. The CDR3 length is 15 residues. Germline V gene sequence: CDR1 SEHNR, CDR2 FQNEAQ (reference sequence). The CDR3 loop reads CASSPQTGVDYEQYF. The DNA of the CDR3 is TGTGCCAGCAGCCCCCAGACAGGGGTCGACTACGAGCAGTACTTC.

This clonotype was seen a few times. V usage is TRBV6-5 and J usage is TRBJ2-1, with 7 bases identical to TRBD2. This CDR3 comprises 14 residues. Germline CDR1 and CDR2: MNHEY and SVGAGI. V was pared by 2 bases and J by 6 bases, with 4 bases of the junction left unmatched. CDR3 sequence (DNA): TGTGCCAGCAGTTACATGACTAGCTCCAATGAGCAGTTCTTC. Amino acid sequence: CASSYMTSSNEQFF.

The chain employs TRBV9 and TRBJ2-4; 8 bases align to TRBD1. The end of the DNA is better explained by TRBJ2-7, so the J call may be wrong. Germline V gene lookup returns CDR1 SGDLS and CDR2 YYNGEE. The CDR3 has 14 residues. The CDR3 DNA is TGTGCCAGCAGAGGAGCAGGGGGCCTCCGCGAGCAGTACTTC. Translation gives CASRGAGGLREQYF.

This chain connects TRBV5-1 to TRBJ2-1, with a possible D match to TRBD1 (5 bases). This CDR3 has 15 amino acids. Germline-derived CDR1 and CDR2 are SGHRS and YFSETQ. V was pared by 4 bases and J by 7 bases, with 18 bases between. The CDR3 protein is CASSTTRSRDNEQFF. For the CDR3, the DNA is TGCGCCAGCAGCACGACACGGTCCAGGGATAATGAGCAGTTCTTC.